This TCR beta chain was recorded in a study of type 1 regulatory T cells. Study-level information: T-allo10 is a Tr1-enriched, alloantigen-specific CD4 T cell product made in vitro.

The length of the CDR3 is 15 residues. Trimming stripped 0 bases from V and 10 bases from J, with 16 bases between. Germline loops: CDR1 SGHRS, CDR2 YFSETQ. From the reads, TCRdb called clonotypes with MiXCR, one entry per CDR3 protein. The profile shows 11,000 to 15,000 distinct CDR3 sequences, roughly 15% of them singletons. This clonotype was observed at least ten times. The antigen is undetermined. The chain couples TRBV5-1 to TRBJ2-2; D might be TRBD2 (5 bases). This TCR was recovered from a human donor in good health. Sequencing was performed on cultured T cells, either the whole culture or a sorted T cell fraction (not recorded which). The CDR3 sequence: CASSLVVGVVAELFF. CDR3 coding DNA: TGCGCCAGCAGCTTGGTGGTGGGAGTGGTCGCGGAGCTGTTTTTT.